This entry features one TCR beta chain sequence. Its antigen is not identified. The data originate from a study of T-cell memory formation after mild COVID-19. Study-level information: Largely, TCR clusters stayed within a single donor. Study-wide results and limits: In pre-infection memory, a portion of responding clones appeared, which suggested that cross-reactive memory joined.

CDR3 size: 13 residues. V was pared by 3 bases and J by 7 bases, with 5 bases of the junction left unmatched. TCRdb used MiXCR to reprocess the 5' RACE reads, holding one entry per CDR3 protein. The repertoire holds approximately 260,000 distinct CDR3 sequences, with 15% to 20% as singletons. The chain joins TRBV12-3 or TRBV12-4 to TRBJ1-2, with TRBD1 identical over 7 bases. Sequences were obtained from PBMCs or a T cell subset sorted from them (not recorded which). This clonotype was sampled from a man aged 18 to 29 who had mild COVID-19 (a few samples of this study predate the infection). Cell type and time point are not known. CDR3 bases: TGTGCCAGCAGTTTCAGGGGGATTGGTGGCTACACCTTC. This codes for CASSFRGIGGYTF.